These 11 T cell receptor beta chains came from one sample sequenced in a study of blood T cell repertoires in COVID-19 (dated by TCRdb to the early 2020s). The library was built by means of the immunoSEQ multiplex PCR assay. What TCRdb holds here is the immuneACCESS table cut down to in-frame rearrangements. Part of the clones is not present; checked against another copy, under half of the missing clones reflect an unresolved V gene, and the others are unexplained. The sample table lists some 300,000 clones, roughly 88% of them with a count of one. The ten largest clones take up more than 6.5% of the sample. The sample consisted of peripheral blood. The origin of the receptors is a young woman who had recovered from COVID-19.

The chain's CDR3 is CATMDMTGGGMNTEAFF. For the CDR3, the DNA is TGTGCCACCATGGATATGACAGGGGGTGGGATGAACACTGAAGCTTTCTTT. The chain uses TRBV15 and TRBJ1-1; 9 nucleotides align to TRBD1. The CDR3 runs 17 residues. V lost 7 bases and J lost 0; bases outside the gene matches: 12. Germline CDR1 and CDR2: LNHNV and YYDKDF (reference sequence).

This chain uses TRBV7-8 with TRBJ1-1, with D possibly being TRBD1 (6 bases). From germline, CDR1 is SGHVS and CDR2 FQNEAQ. CDR3 size: 14 residues. The ends were cut back, 5 bases at V and 5 bases at J, with 15 bases in the middle. Here the CDR3 reads CASSASTGRTEAFF. CDR3 DNA: TGTGCCAGCAGCGCATCTACAGGGCGAACTGAAGCTTTCTTT.

This clone was seen only a few times. This chain uses TRBV19 with TRBJ2-5; perhaps TRBD1 as D (6 bases). The CDR3 has 17 residues. V was cut by 3 bases and J by 2 bases, with 19 bases left in between. The germline CDR1 and CDR2 sequences are LNHDA and SQIVND (reference sequence). This CDR3 reads CASSIGLQGSLQETQYF. CDR3 sequence (DNA): TGTGCCAGTAGTATCGGGTTGCAGGGGTCTCTACAAGAGACCCAGTACTTC.

The CDR3 bases are TGTGCCAGTGGGGACAGGGGTACGACTGAAGCTTTCTTT. Amino acids: CASGDRGTTEAFF. The chain couples TRBV19 to TRBJ1-1, with 10 bases lining up with TRBD1. The CDR3 runs 13 residues. Germline V lookup: CDR1 LNHDA, CDR2 SQIVND (reference sequence). J gave up 5 bases and V 8 bases, and 5 bases lay outside the gene matches.

The chain has TRBV7-8 and TRBJ2-7; 9 bases map to TRBD1. Trimming cost V 5 bases and J 1 base; bases outside gene matches: 6. The CDR3 runs to 15 residues. CDR1 is SGHVS, CDR2 FQNEAQ, per germline. In DNA form, the CDR3 reads TGTGCCAGCAGCCCCAGGACAGGGGTGTCCTACGAGCAGTACTTC. Its translation is CASSPRTGVSYEQYF.

This clone was seen a single time. This sequence joins TRBV27 and TRBJ1-6, with D possibly matching TRBD1 (6 bases). The CDR3 loop spans 19 amino acids. V lost 2 bases and J lost 0, with 17 bases in between. Germline V gives CDR1 MNHEY, CDR2 SMNVEV (reference sequence). The CDR3 coding sequence is TGTGCCAGCAGTTTACGACCTATCCAGGGGAGCTCCTATAATTCACCCCTCCACTTT. Protein: CASSLRPIQGSSYNSPLHF.

The chain is built from TRBV5-1 and TRBJ2-7; 9 bases match TRBD2. The germline V gene has CDR1 SGHRS and CDR2 YFSETQ. Unmatched junction bases numbered 6, after V lost 0 bases and J lost 2 bases. The CDR3 is 16 amino acids. The CDR3 reads CASSLAGQRGAYEQYF. The DNA for the CDR3 is TGCGCCAGCAGCTTGGCCGGGCAGCGGGGGGCCTACGAGCAGTACTTC.

In its sample, this clone was seen once. V usage is TRBV19 and J usage is TRBJ1-2, with D possibly being TRBD1 (6 bases). Germline V gene sequence: CDR1 LNHDA, CDR2 SQIVND (reference sequence). The CDR3 sequence is 14 residues long. The V gene lost 2 bases and the J gene lost 1 base, with 8 bases spanning the gap. CDR3 protein: CASSIQGLNYGYTF. The CDR3 nucleotides read TGTGCCAGTAGTATACAGGGGCTTAACTATGGCTACACCTTC.

The chain joins TRBV5-1 to TRBJ2-1; 8 nucleotides align to TRBD2. This CDR3 has 17 residues. Germline-derived CDR1 and CDR2 are SGHRS and YFSETQ. V lost 0 bases and J lost 3; bases outside the gene matches: 8. The CDR3 is CASSLVRGGDIYNEQFF. In DNA, the CDR3 is TGCGCCAGCAGCTTGGTCCGGGGGGGAGACATCTACAATGAGCAGTTCTTC.

The chain is built from TRBV27 and TRBJ2-3, with 9 bases that match TRBD2. CDR1 is MNHEY and CDR2 is SMNVEV in the germline V gene (reference sequence). Losses at the gene ends were 4 bases for V and 2 bases for J; bases not matched to a gene: 10. The CDR3 totals 17 residues. CDR3 DNA sequence: TGTGCCAGCAGTTCCGGCCCGACTAGCGGAATCACAGATACGCAGTATTTT. This sequence encodes CASSSGPTSGITDTQYF.

This chain joins TRBV6-5 and TRBJ2-2, with 9 nucleotides matching TRBD1. The germline gives CDR1 MNHEY, CDR2 SVGAGI. The V and J ends lost 8 bases and 5 bases, in that order; junction bases with no gene match: 6. This CDR3 is built from 14 residues. The DNA of the CDR3 is TGTGCCAGCGGCCGGACAGGGGTGACCGGGGAGCTGTTTTTT. It codes for CASGRTGVTGELFF.